Listed below are T cell receptor beta chains from one sample, sequenced in a study of cytomegalovirus exposure and HLA in healthy donors. Clones were read by immunoSEQ multiplex PCR, and TCRdb kept only the in-frame ones, dropping some. This sample has some 140,000 clones, with 73% found just once. Input material: PBMCs. Receptors were obtained from a middle-aged woman in good health and CMV-seronegative. CDR3s include the opening cysteine and the closing phenylalanine or tryptophan. Fields, in order: clone size, J gene, D gene, V gene, CDR3 protein, CDR3 DNA. A D gene is named only where the DNA matches it firmly. Rows may omit the clone size; those that give it use once, few, many or a size class.

>NA|TRBJ1-1|NA|TRBV5-1
CASSPHVVNTEAFF
TGCGCCAGCAGCCCCCATGTAGTGAACACTGAAGCTTTCTTT
>NA|TRBJ1-2|TRBD1|TRBV9
CASSVEGALGYGYTF
TGTGCCAGCAGCGTAGAGGGGGCCCTAGGCTATGGCTACACCTTC
>NA|TRBJ1-2|TRBD1|TRBV7-3
CASSLGTGPNYGYTF
TGTGCCAGCAGCTTAGGGACAGGACCTAACTATGGCTACACCTTC
>NA|TRBJ1-1|NA|TRBV7-9
CASSSPGVNTEAFF
TGTGCCAGCAGCTCCCCAGGGGTAAACACTGAAGCTTTCTTT
>NA|TRBJ1-2|TRBD1|TRBV9
CASSVGTGRNYGYTF
TGTGCCAGCAGCGTAGGGACAGGCCGAAACTATGGCTACACCTTC
>NA|TRBJ2-7|TRBD1|TRBV29-1
CSGQGAYEQYF
TGCAGCGGACAGGGCGCCTACGAGCAGTACTTC
>NA|TRBJ2-3|TRBD2|TRBV29-1
CSVLGLAGGIDTQYF
TGCAGCGTTCTAGGACTAGCGGGGGGAATAGATACGCAGTATTTT
>NA|TRBJ2-3|NA|TRBV9
CASSVSPANGDTQYF
TGTGCCAGCAGCGTATCCCCTGCAAACGGAGATACGCAGTATTTT
>NA|TRBJ1-5|NA|TRBV29-1
CSVALTGSVDQPQHF
TGCAGCGTTGCCCTAACAGGGAGTGTCGATCAGCCCCAGCATTTT
>NA|TRBJ2-5|TRBD1|TRBV5-4
CASHRGTDTQETQYF
TGTGCCAGCCACAGAGGGACAGACACACAAGAGACCCAGTACTTC
>NA|TRBJ1-2|TRBD1|TRBV2
CASTTKQGQGGYTF
TGTGCCAGCACCACTAAACAGGGGCAGGGTGGCTACACCTTC
>NA|TRBJ2-2|NA|TRBV7-2
CASSLAAANTGELFF
TGTGCCAGCAGCTTAGCAGCGGCTAACACCGGGGAGCTGTTTTTT
>NA|TRBJ2-2|NA|TRBV28
CASRSRARTGELFF
TGTGCCAGCAGATCGCGGGCTCGCACCGGGGAGCTGTTTTTT
>NA|TRBJ1-5|NA|TRBV28
CASTRGASGNQPQHF
TGTGCCAGCACGCGGGGGGCGAGTGGCAATCAGCCCCAGCATTTT
>NA|TRBJ2-3|NA|TRBV9
CASSASPGVTDTQYF
TGTGCCAGCAGCGCAAGCCCAGGGGTCACAGATACGCAGTATTTT
>NA|TRBJ2-3|NA|TRBV9
CASSARLSQQYF
TGTGCCAGCAGCGCTCGACTGTCACAGCAGTATTTT
>NA|TRBJ1-2|NA|TRBV9
CASSVDGGLSVSGYTF
TGTGCCAGCAGCGTAGACGGGGGGCTTTCCGTCAGTGGCTACACCTTC
>few|TRBJ1-2|NA|TRBV5-1
CASSLAVRTNYGYTF
TGCGCCAGCAGCTTGGCCGTCAGAACTAACTATGGCTACACCTTC
>few|TRBJ1-6|TRBD1|TRBV6-5
CASSYRDRGTSPLHF
TGTGCCAGCAGTTACCGGGACAGGGGGACTTCACCCCTCCACTTT
>NA|TRBJ1-5|TRBD1|TRBV2
CASSERDRSNQPQHF
TGTGCCAGCAGTGAAAGGGACAGGTCGAATCAGCCCCAGCATTTT
>NA|TRBJ2-3|NA|TRBV28
CASSPGADTQYF
TGTGCCAGCAGTCCAGGGGCGGATACGCAGTATTTT
>NA|TRBJ1-3|NA|TRBV5-1
CASSFQGISGNTIYF
TGCGCCAGCAGCTTCCAGGGAATATCTGGAAACACCATATATTTT
>NA|TRBJ2-1|NA|TRBV6-6
CASSRGDEQFF
TGTGCCAGCAGTCGAGGAGATGAGCAGTTCTTC
>NA|TRBJ1-1|NA|TRBV6-6
CASSYFILRTEAFF
TGTGCCAGCAGTTACTTTATTCTGAGGACTGAAGCTTTCTTT
>NA|TRBJ2-1|TRBD1|TRBV7-3
CASSLSGDRGYNEQFF
TGTGCCAGCAGCCTCTCGGGGGACAGGGGGTACAATGAGCAGTTCTTC
>NA|TRBJ1-6|TRBD1|TRBV4-3
CASSQGQGTIQDSPLHF
TGCGCCAGCAGCCAAGGACAGGGGACAATTCAGGATTCACCCCTCCACTTT
>NA|TRBJ2-3|TRBD2|TRBV7-9
CASSLLAGGADTQYF
TGTGCCAGCAGCTTACTAGCGGGGGGCGCAGATACGCAGTATTTT
>NA|TRBJ1-5|NA|TRBV6-5
CASRPLREYYQPQHF
TGTGCCAGCAGACCCTTACGGGAGTACTACCAGCCCCAGCATTTT
>NA|TRBJ1-5|TRBD1|TRBV28
CASSLLRGQGRGSNQPQHF
TGTGCCAGCAGTTTACTCCGGGGACAGGGTAGAGGAAGCAATCAGCCCCAGCATTTT
>NA|TRBJ2-1|NA|TRBV4-1
CASSQTRSSYNEQFF
TGCGCCAGCAGCCAAACTAGGAGCTCCTACAATGAGCAGTTCTTC
>once|TRBJ1-3|NA|TRBV6-1
CASSESQGTGNTIYF
TGTGCCAGCAGTGAAAGCCAGGGAACTGGAAACACCATATATTTT
>NA|TRBJ1-5|TRBD1|TRBV6-1
CASGPGQAIGQPQHF
TGTGCCAGCGGCCCGGGACAGGCAATCGGTCAGCCCCAGCATTTT
>NA|TRBJ2-2|TRBD1|TRBV15
CATSVGQEDTGELFF
TGTGCCACCAGCGTCGGACAGGAGGACACCGGGGAGCTGTTTTTT
>many|TRBJ2-7|TRBD1|TRBV5-5
CASSSRQGVDYEQYF
TGTGCCAGCAGTTCCAGACAGGGAGTGGACTACGAGCAGTACTTC
>once|TRBJ2-7|NA|TRBV5-1
CASSPTTAGHEQYF
TGCGCCAGCAGTCCCACAACAGCCGGCCACGAGCAGTACTTC
>NA|TRBJ2-5|NA|TRBV6-5
CASSYFGDTQRETQYF
TGTGCCAGCAGTTACTTTGGGGACACCCAGCGGGAGACCCAGTACTTC
>NA|TRBJ2-1|NA|TRBV4-1
CASRQSARSSYNEQFF
TGCGCCAGCAGACAATCGGCTAGAAGCTCCTACAATGAGCAGTTCTTC
>NA|TRBJ1-2|NA|TRBV7-9
CASSLVPGYYGYTF
TGTGCCAGCAGCTTAGTGCCAGGGTACTATGGCTACACCTTC
>NA|TRBJ1-2|NA|TRBV7-6
CASSDLKGSSYGYTF
TGTGCCAGCAGCGATCTGAAGGGGTCTAGCTATGGCTACACCTTC
>NA|TRBJ1-5|TRBD1|TRBV9
CASSASGTGNQPQHF
TGTGCCAGCAGCGCTTCCGGGACAGGCAATCAGCCCCAGCATTTT
>NA|TRBJ2-7|TRBD1|TRBV27
CASSLRGGVYEQYF
TGTGCCAGCAGTTTAAGAGGGGGCGTTTACGAGCAGTACTTC
>NA|TRBJ1-5|NA|TRBV27
CASSPWGGSYSNQPQHF
TGTGCCAGCAGCCCCTGGGGGGGGTCCTATAGCAATCAGCCCCAGCATTTT
>once|TRBJ1-2|NA|TRBV7-9
CSSSFEYGYTF
TGTTCCAGCAGCTTCGAGTATGGCTACACCTTC
>NA|TRBJ2-7|TRBD1|TRBV11-3
CASSSKVRVDRGFHEQYF
TGTGCCAGCAGCTCAAAAGTTCGAGTGGACAGGGGTTTCCACGAGCAGTACTTC
>once|TRBJ1-3|NA|TRBV19
CASITGSRSGNTIYF
TGTGCCAGTATCACAGGTTCTCGCTCTGGAAACACCATATATTTT